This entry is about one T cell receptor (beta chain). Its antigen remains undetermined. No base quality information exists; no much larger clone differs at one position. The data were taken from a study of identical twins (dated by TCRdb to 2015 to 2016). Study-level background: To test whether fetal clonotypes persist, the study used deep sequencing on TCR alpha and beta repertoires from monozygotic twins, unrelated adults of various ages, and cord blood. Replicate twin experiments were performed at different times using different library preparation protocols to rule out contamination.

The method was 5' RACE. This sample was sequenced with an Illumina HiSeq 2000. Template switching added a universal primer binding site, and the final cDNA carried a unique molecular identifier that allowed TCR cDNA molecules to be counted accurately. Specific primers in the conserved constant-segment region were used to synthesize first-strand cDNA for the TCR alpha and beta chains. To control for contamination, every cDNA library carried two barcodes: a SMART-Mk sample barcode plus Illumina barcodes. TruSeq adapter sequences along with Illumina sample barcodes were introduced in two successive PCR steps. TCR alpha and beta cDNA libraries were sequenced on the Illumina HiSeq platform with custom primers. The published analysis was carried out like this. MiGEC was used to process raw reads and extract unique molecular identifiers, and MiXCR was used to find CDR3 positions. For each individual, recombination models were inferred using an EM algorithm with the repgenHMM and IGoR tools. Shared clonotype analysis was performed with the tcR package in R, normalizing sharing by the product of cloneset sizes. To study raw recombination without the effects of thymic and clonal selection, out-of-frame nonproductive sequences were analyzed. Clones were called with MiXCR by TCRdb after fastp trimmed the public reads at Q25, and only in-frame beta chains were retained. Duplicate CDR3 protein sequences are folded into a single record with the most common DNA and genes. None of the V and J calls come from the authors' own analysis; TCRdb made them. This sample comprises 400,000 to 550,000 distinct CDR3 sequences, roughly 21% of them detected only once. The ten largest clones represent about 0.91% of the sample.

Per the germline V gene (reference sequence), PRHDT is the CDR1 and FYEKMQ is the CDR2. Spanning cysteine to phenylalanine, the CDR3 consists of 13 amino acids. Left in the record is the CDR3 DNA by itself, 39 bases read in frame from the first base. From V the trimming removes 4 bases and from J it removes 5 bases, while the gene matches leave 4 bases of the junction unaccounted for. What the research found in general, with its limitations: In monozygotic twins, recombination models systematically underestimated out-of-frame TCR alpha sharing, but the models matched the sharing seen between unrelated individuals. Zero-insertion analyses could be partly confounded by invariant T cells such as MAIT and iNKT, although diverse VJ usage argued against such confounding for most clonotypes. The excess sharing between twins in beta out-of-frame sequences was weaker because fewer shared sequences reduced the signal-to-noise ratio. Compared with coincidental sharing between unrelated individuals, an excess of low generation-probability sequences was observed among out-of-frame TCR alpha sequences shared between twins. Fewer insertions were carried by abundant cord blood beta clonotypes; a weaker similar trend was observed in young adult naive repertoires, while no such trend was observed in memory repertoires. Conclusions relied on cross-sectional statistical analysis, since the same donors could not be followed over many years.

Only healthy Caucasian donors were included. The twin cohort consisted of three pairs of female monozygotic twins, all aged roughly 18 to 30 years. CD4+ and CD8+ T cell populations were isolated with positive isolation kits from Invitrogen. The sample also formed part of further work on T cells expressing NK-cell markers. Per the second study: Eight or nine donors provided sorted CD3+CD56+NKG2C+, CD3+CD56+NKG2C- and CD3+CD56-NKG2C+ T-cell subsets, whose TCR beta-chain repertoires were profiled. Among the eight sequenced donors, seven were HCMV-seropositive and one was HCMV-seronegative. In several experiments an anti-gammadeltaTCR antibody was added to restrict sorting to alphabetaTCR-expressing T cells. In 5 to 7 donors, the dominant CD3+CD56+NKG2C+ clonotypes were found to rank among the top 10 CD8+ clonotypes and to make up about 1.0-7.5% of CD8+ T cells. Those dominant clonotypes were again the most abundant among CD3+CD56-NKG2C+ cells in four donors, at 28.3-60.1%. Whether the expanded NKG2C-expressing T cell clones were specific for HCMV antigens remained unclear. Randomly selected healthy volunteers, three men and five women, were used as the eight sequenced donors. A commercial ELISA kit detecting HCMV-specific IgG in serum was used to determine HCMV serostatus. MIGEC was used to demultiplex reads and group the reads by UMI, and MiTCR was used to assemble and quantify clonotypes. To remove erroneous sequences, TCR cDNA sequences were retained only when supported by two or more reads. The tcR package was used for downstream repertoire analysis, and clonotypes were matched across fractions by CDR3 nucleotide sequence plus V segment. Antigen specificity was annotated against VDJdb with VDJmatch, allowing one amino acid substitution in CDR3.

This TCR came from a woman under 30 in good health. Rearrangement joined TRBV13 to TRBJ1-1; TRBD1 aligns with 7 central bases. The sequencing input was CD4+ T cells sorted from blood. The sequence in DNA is TGTGCCAGCAGCTCTGGACAGGATACTGAAGCTTTCTTT. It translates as CASSSGQDTEAFF.